The rows below give T cell receptor beta chains drawn from one sample of a study of blood T cell repertoires in COVID-19. Using immunoSEQ multiplex PCR, the repertoire was profiled, and TCRdb retains in-frame clones only, with some absent. The sample contains approximately 250,000 clones, about 88% of which appear only once. Source material: peripheral blood. Every receptor here comes from a man aged 18 to 30 with active or convalescent COVID-19. CDR3s include the opening cysteine and the closing phenylalanine or tryptophan. D genes are given only for firm matches.

J | V | D | CDR3 | DNA
TRBJ2-1 | TRBV15 | TRBD2 | CATSPSGGGFYNEQFF | TGTGCCACCAGCCCTAGCGGGGGGGGATTCTACAATGAGCAGTTCTTC
TRBJ1-5 | TRBV19 | NA | CASSIIPGQDSPQHF | TGTGCCAGTAGTATTATACCGGGACAAGATTCTCCCCAGCATTTT
TRBJ2-7 | TRBV7-2 | TRBD1 | CASSQKGQTSYFHYEQYF | TGTGCCAGCAGCCAGAAGGGACAGACGTCCTACTTCCATTACGAGCAGTACTTC
TRBJ2-7 | TRBV27 | NA | CASRSNSYEQYF | TGTGCCAGCAGATCCAACAGCTACGAGCAGTACTTC
TRBJ1-1 | TRBV12-3/TRBV12-4 | NA | CASIPWGQGEAFF | TGTGCCAGCATCCCTTGGGGGCAGGGTGAAGCTTTCTTT
TRBJ2-3 | TRBV5-1 | TRBD1 | CASSLGDRPTDTQYF | TGCGCCAGCAGCTTGGGGGACAGACCCACAGATACGCAGTATTTT
TRBJ1-2 | TRBV3-1/TRBV3-2 | TRBD1 | CASSQEDRGTGYTF | TGTGCCAGCAGCCAAGAGGACAGGGGGACAGGCTACACCTTC
TRBJ2-1 | TRBV30 | TRBD2 | CAWRASPGLADEQFF | TGTGCCTGGAGAGCCAGCCCGGGACTAGCGGACGAGCAGTTCTTC
TRBJ2-1 | TRBV19 | TRBD2 | CASTTTSGAYNEQFF | TGTGCCAGTACCACAACTAGCGGGGCTTACAATGAGCAGTTCTTC
TRBJ2-7 | TRBV5-6 | TRBD1 | CASSLLGTASSGQYF | TGTGCCAGCAGCCTTTTAGGGACAGCGTCCTCCGGGCAGTACTTC
TRBJ2-1 | TRBV5-5 | NA | CASLTKRASSYNEQFF | TGTGCCAGCCTCACAAAGCGGGCTAGCTCCTACAATGAGCAGTTCTTC
TRBJ1-2 | TRBV28 | TRBD1 | CASSFFTGTGKGTF | TGTGCCAGCAGTTTCTTTACCGGGACAGGGAAAGGCACCTTC
TRBJ1-1 | TRBV29-1 | NA | CSVESQNTEAFF | TGCAGCGTTGAGAGTCAGAACACTGAAGCTTTCTTT
TRBJ2-5 | TRBV2 | NA | CASTQVAGETQYF | TGTGCCAGCACCCAGGTGGCCGGAGAGACCCAGTACTTC
TRBJ2-1 | TRBV11-2 | TRBD1 | CASSPGTAEQFF | TGTGCCAGCAGCCCGGGGACAGCCGAGCAGTTCTTC
TRBJ2-5 | TRBV6-5 | NA | CASKNQSSKETQYF | TGTGCCAGCAAGAACCAGTCCTCGAAAGAGACCCAGTACTTC
TRBJ2-7 | TRBV5-1 | NA | CASSQTNGLEQYF | TGCGCCAGCAGCCAGACTAACGGGCTCGAGCAGTACTTC
TRBJ1-2 | TRBV2 | NA | CASSEGQINHYGYTF | TGTGCCAGCAGTGAAGGACAAATCAATCATTATGGCTACACCTTC
TRBJ1-3 | TRBV2 | NA | CASRGPENGNTIYF | TGTGCCAGTAGGGGTCCAGAGAATGGAAACACCATATATTTT
TRBJ2-1 | TRBV6-2/TRBV6-3 | TRBD1 | CASSLGQEHNEQFF | TGTGCCAGCAGTCTGGGACAGGAGCACAATGAGCAGTTCTTC
TRBJ2-5 | TRBV2 | TRBD2 | CASSVLAGGPEETQYF | TGTGCCAGCAGTGTTTTGGCGGGGGGGCCGGAAGAGACCCAGTACTTC
TRBJ2-7 | TRBV2 | TRBD1 | CASSVTRQGAGEQYF | TGTGCCAGCAGTGTGACGCGACAGGGGGCTGGTGAGCAGTACTTC
TRBJ1-5 | TRBV19 | TRBD1 | CASSGDRGSFQPQHF | TGTGCCAGTAGTGGAGACAGGGGAAGCTTTCAGCCCCAGCATTTT
TRBJ2-5 | TRBV7-2 | TRBD2 | CASTWTSGRVETQYF | TGTGCCAGCACCTGGACTAGCGGGAGGGTGGAGACCCAGTACTTC
TRBJ2-5 | TRBV5-4 | NA | CATAGQREETQYF | TGTGCCACCGCGGGACAGCGGGAAGAGACCCAGTACTTC
TRBJ1-4 | TRBV6-5 | TRBD1 | CASRTGSGGGEKLFF | TGTGCCAGCAGGACAGGGTCAGGGGGAGGTGAAAAACTGTTTTTT
TRBJ2-3 | TRBV9 | NA | CASSENEGAPDTQYF | TGTGCCAGCAGCGAGAACGAGGGCGCCCCAGATACGCAGTATTTT
TRBJ1-2 | TRBV24-1 | TRBD1 | CATSETGWDGYTF | TGTGCCACCAGTGAGACAGGGTGGGATGGCTACACCTTC
TRBJ1-5 | TRBV9 | NA | CASSGRLSPNQPQHF | TGTGCCAGCAGCGGCAGACTTTCCCCCAATCAGCCCCAGCATTTT
TRBJ2-7 | TRBV4-1 | TRBD2 | CASSLRTSGRLNEQYF | TGCGCCAGCAGCCTCCGGACTAGCGGGAGGCTCAACGAGCAGTACTTC